This entry lists 30 T cell receptor beta chains sequenced from one sample in a study of T-cell reconstitution after alpha-beta-depleted transplantation in children. The authors prepared the TCRbeta library with unique molecular identifiers. TCRdb fed the PCR reads into MiXCR, producing one record per CDR3 protein. The sample lists hundreds of thousands of distinct CDR3 sequences; under 20% were seen once. Sequences were derived from PBMCs, mostly from graft donor cells, sampled 360 days after TCRalphabeta/CD19-depleted stem cell transplant. The receptors were gathered from a male patient under 18 who had a stem cell transplant for acute lymphoblastic leukemia, so the T cells may come from the graft donor.

This clonotype has a handful of counts. This chain connects TRBV7-3 to TRBJ2-4; 13 nucleotides match TRBD2. The CDR3 extends over 21 amino acids. Per germline, CDR1 SGHTA and CDR2 FQGTGA. Trimming took 5 bases from V and 1 from J; bases not matched to a gene: 17. Written as DNA, the CDR3 is TGTGCCAGCAGCCCCCGACCCTGGACTAGCGGGAGTGTGCAGGCCAAAAACATTCAGTACTTC. This translates into CASSPRPWTSGSVQAKNIQYF.

This clonotype turned up a few times. V usage is TRBV6-5 and J usage is TRBJ2-3; D perhaps matches TRBD1 (6 bases). Germline V lookup: CDR1 MNHEY, CDR2 SVGAGI. Trimming removed 0 bases from V and 5 bases from J, with 18 bases in between. CDR3 length: 17 residues. The chain's CDR3 is CASSYSRVAGVGDTQYF. In nucleotides, the CDR3 is TGTGCCAGCAGTTACTCGAGGGTGGCAGGGGTGGGAGATACGCAGTATTTT.

In its sample, this clonotype was seen many times. V is TRBV20-1 and J is TRBJ1-1, with D maybe TRBD1 (5 bases). Trimming pared 6 bases from V and 4 bases from J, leaving 9 bases between. The CDR3 has 11 residues. Germline V gene sequence: CDR1 DFQATT, CDR2 SNEGSKA (reference sequence). The CDR3 protein is CSAPGGTEAFF. DNA of the CDR3: TGCAGTGCCCCCGGGGGCACTGAAGCTTTCTTT.

Only a few counts were recorded for this clonotype. This chain links TRBV6-5 with TRBJ1-1; TRBD1 aligns across 11 bases. Trimming took 4 bases from V and 1 from J; bases not matched to a gene: 2. The CDR3 is 15 amino acids. CDR1 is MNHEY and CDR2 is SVGAGI in the germline V gene. In DNA form, the CDR3 reads TGTGCCAGCAGTTCCGGGACAGGGGGGAACACTGAAGCTTTCTTT. As protein: CASSSGTGGNTEAFF.

This clonotype has just a few counts. V and J are TRBV5-1 and TRBJ2-1; D not certain. The CDR3 sequence is 17 residues long. V shed 0 bases and J shed 0 bases, with 13 bases lying between them. Germline-derived CDR1 and CDR2 are SGHRS and YFSETQ. CDR3 sequence: CASSLAGLLSSYNEQFF. The CDR3 nucleotides are TGCGCCAGCAGCTTGGCCGGGCTACTCAGCTCCTACAATGAGCAGTTCTTC.

In this sample, this clonotype turned up a few times. The chain carries TRBV10-3 and TRBJ2-1; D possibly corresponds to TRBD2 (6 bases). Deletions cut 4 bases from V and 0 bases from J, with 10 bases between. The germline gives CDR1 ENHRY, CDR2 SYGVKD. This CDR3 comprises 15 residues. Here the CDR3 DNA reads TGTGCCATCAGTGGGGGTAGCGGCTCCTACAATGAGCAGTTCTTC. Translated: CAISGGSGSYNEQFF.

The sample holds a few counts of this clonotype. This chain links TRBV5-8 with TRBJ2-3; 7 nucleotides align to TRBD2. CDR3 length: 15 residues. V was pared by 2 bases and J by 2 bases, with 5 bases of the junction left unmatched. From germline, CDR1 is SGHTS and CDR2 YDEGEE. CDR3 sequence: CASSFLRGVTDTQYF. The CDR3 nucleotides are TGTGCCAGCAGCTTCCTCCGGGGGGTCACAGATACGCAGTATTTT.

This clonotype was seen more than once but under ten times. V and J are TRBV7-6 and TRBJ1-1; D is undetermined. The CDR3 sequence is 15 residues long. Per germline, CDR1 SGHVS and CDR2 FNYEAQ. V lost 4 bases to trimming and J lost 2 bases, with 14 bases between them. CDR3 DNA sequence: TGTGCCAGCAGCTCCCTCTACACGGCTAACACTGAAGCTTTCTTT. Encoded protein: CASSSLYTANTEAFF.

Concerning this clonotype itself: Since no conserved phenylalanine or tryptophan closes the CDR3, a read error is the likely cause. V is TRBV20-1 and J is TRBJ1-4, with 8 bases lining up with TRBD1. CDR1 and CDR2 from the germline V gene are DFQATT and SNEGSKA (reference sequence). V dropped 6 bases and J dropped 4; count of bases not matched to a gene: 13. CDR3 length: 16 residues. In DNA, the CDR3 is TGCAGTGCCCCGAGATCAGGGGGCCTCTTTAATGAAAAACTGTTTTAT. Translation: CSAPRSGGLFNEKLFY.

This sequence joins TRBV12-3 or TRBV12-4 and TRBJ2-5; D gene uncertain. The ends were cut back, 3 bases at V and 11 bases at J, with 16 bases in the middle. CDR3 length: 13 amino acids. The CDR3 DNA sequence: TGTGCCAGCAGTTTGGTCGCAACAACGACACAGTACTTC. This sequence encodes CASSLVATTTQYF.

This clonotype came up a few times. The chain employs TRBV7-3 and TRBJ2-7, with D possibly being TRBD1 (6 bases). V lost 1 base and J lost 0, with 10 bases in between. Per the germline V gene, CDR1 is SGHTA and CDR2 is FQGTGA. The CDR3 contains 15 residues. CDR3 nucleotides: TGTGCCAGCAGCTTAAGCGACAGGCCCTCCTACGAGCAGTACTTC. Protein: CASSLSDRPSYEQYF.

This clonotype was counted between two and nine times. The chain joins TRBV5-1 to TRBJ2-5; TRBD2 matches 7 bases. This CDR3 comprises 14 residues. The ends lost 0 bases at V and 4 bases at J; junction bases unmatched: 3. Per germline, CDR1 SGHRS and CDR2 YFSETQ. The CDR3 coding sequence is TGCGCCAGCAGCTTGGCGGGGGGTGTAGAGACCCAGTACTTC. Amino acid sequence: CASSLAGGVETQYF.

The DNA of the CDR3 is TGTGCCAGCAGCCGTCGGTCGTTGAGGATATCCTACAATGAGCAGTTCTTC. This sequence encodes CASSRRSLRISYNEQFF. The V and J genes are TRBV3-1 and TRBJ2-1, with D hard to call. Per germline, CDR1 LGHDT and CDR2 YNNKEL (reference sequence). The CDR3 contains 17 residues. V lost 4 bases, J lost 1 base, and 17 bases lay in between.

In its sample, this clonotype was seen a few times. Possible read error: a much larger clone is one base away. This sequence joins TRBV5-1 and TRBJ1-1, with 8 bases identical to TRBD1. There are 12 residues in the CDR3. V was pared by 4 bases and J by 4 bases, with 0 bases of the junction left unmatched. CDR1 and CDR2 from the germline V gene are SGHRS and YFSETQ. This chain's CDR3 is CASSGQGTEAFF. The CDR3 DNA sequence: TGCGCCAGCAGCGGACAGGGCACTGAAGCTTTCTTT.

The chain joins TRBV7-8 to TRBJ2-1, with 7 bases identical to TRBD2. CDR3 length: 18 amino acids. From germline, CDR1 is SGHVS and CDR2 FQNEAQ. The J segment lost 1 base and the V segment lost 2 bases, leaving 11 bases of the junction unmatched. The CDR3 loop is CASSLNPGTTLSYNEQFF. CDR3 DNA sequence: TGTGCCAGCAGCTTAAACCCCGGGACTACCTTATCCTACAATGAGCAGTTCTTC.

This clonotype was observed a handful of times. Here the CDR3 reads CASSSPGIFYEQYF. The CDR3 nucleotides are TGTGCCAGCAGTTCTCCGGGTATTTTCTACGAGCAGTACTTC. The genes are TRBV12-3 or TRBV12-4 and TRBJ2-7; D is undetermined. The CDR3 totals 14 residues. V gave up 4 bases and J gave up 3 bases, with 13 bases separating them.

The chain joins TRBV18 to TRBJ2-1, with D possibly called TRBD1 or TRBD2 (5 bases each). This CDR3 is built from 15 residues. With 1 base removed from V and 8 bases from J, the gap between germline ends came to 15 bases. Germline loops: CDR1 KGHSH, CDR2 LQKENI. Written as DNA, the CDR3 is TGTGCCAGCTCACCACAGACGGGGCTGGCCGATGAGCAGTTCTTC. Protein product: CASSPQTGLADEQFF.

This clonotype was seen a few times. V and J are TRBV9 and TRBJ2-5, with D possibly being TRBD2 (7 bases). The CDR3 runs to 14 residues. Germline loops: CDR1 SGDLS, CDR2 YYNGEE. V was shortened by 7 bases and J by 5 bases, with 18 bases between the two germline ends. CDR3 nucleotides: TGTGCCAGCCCCGCCGGGGGGCCGATGGAGACCCAGTACTTC. This translates into CASPAGGPMETQYF.

The chain recombines TRBV5-1 with TRBJ2-1; D not resolved. Germline lookup yields CDR1 SGHRS and CDR2 YFSETQ. The V end lost 0 bases, the J end lost 7 bases, and 11 bases lay between the germline ends. The CDR3 is made up of 14 amino acids. CDR3 DNA: TGCGCCAGCAGCTTGGCCACAATCCCGAATGAGCAGTTCTTC. This encodes CASSLATIPNEQFF.

This clonotype was recorded a few times. The gene calls are TRBV15 and TRBJ2-1; TRBD2 might be the D (6 bases). The length of the CDR3 is 15 residues. V was pared by 1 base and J by 5 bases, with 12 bases between. Looked up from germline, CDR1 is LNHNV and CDR2 is YYDKDF (reference sequence). The CDR3 sequence is CATSRGGTSNNEQFF. The CDR3 DNA sequence: TGTGCCACCAGCAGAGGTGGGACTTCAAACAATGAGCAGTTCTTC.

V and J are TRBV7-8 and TRBJ2-4; weak D call: TRBD1 (6 bases). The CDR3 length is 12 residues. The V and J ends lost 1 base and 13 bases respectively, with 11 bases between them. Germline lookup yields CDR1 SGHVS and CDR2 FQNEAQ. CDR3 nucleotide sequence: TGTGCCAGCAGCTTAGGCGGACAGAAGCAGTACTTC. Amino acids: CASSLGGQKQYF. Using reference TRBV7-8 and TRBJ2-4 for the parts outside the CDR3, the full variable domain is GAGVSQSPRYKVAKRGQDVALRCDPISGHVSLFWYQQALGQGPEFLTYFQNEAQLDKSGLPSDRFFAERPEGSVSTLKIQRTQQEDSAVYLCASSLGGQKQYFGAGTRLSVL.

J is TRBJ2-3 and V is TRBV6-4; 12 bases align to TRBD1. The CDR3 spans 15 residues. In germline, CDR1 is MRHNA, CDR2 SNTAGT. The junction had 4 bases not matched to a gene; V was cut back by 3 bases and J by 6 bases. The CDR3 region is CASSETGTGGDTQYF. The CDR3 bases are TGTGCCAGCAGTGAGACCGGGACAGGGGGCGATACGCAGTATTTT.

The chain has TRBV30 and TRBJ2-1, with 7 nucleotides matching TRBD2. The CDR3 contains 16 residues. CDR1 is GTSNPN and CDR2 is SVGIG in the germline V gene (reference sequence). V gave up 3 bases and J gave up 3 bases; unmatched junction bases: 11. DNA for the CDR3: TGTGCCTGGAGCCCTCGGGGAGGGTCCTACTACAATGAGCAGTTCTTC. Its protein product is CAWSPRGGSYYNEQFF.

The gene calls are TRBV5-1 and TRBJ2-4; 7 nucleotides line up with TRBD1. Trimming took 0 bases from V and 3 from J; bases not matched to a gene: 3. Looked up from germline, CDR1 is SGHRS and CDR2 is YFSETQ. The CDR3 consists of 15 residues. The CDR3 coding sequence is TGCGCCAGCAGCTTGGTAGGGGGCGGCAAAAACATTCAGTACTTC. This sequence encodes CASSLVGGGKNIQYF.

This clonotype has a handful of counts. The chain joins TRBV5-5 to TRBJ2-1, with TRBD2 matching over 7 bases. There are 16 residues in the CDR3. Looked up from germline, CDR1 is SGHKS and CDR2 is YYEKEE (reference sequence). J was trimmed by 6 bases and V by 0 bases; bases with no gene match: 9. The CDR3 DNA follows: TGTGCCAGCAGCTTGGGCCCAGTGGGAGGGCTCAATGAGCAGTTCTTC. Translation: CASSLGPVGGLNEQFF.

The chain couples TRBV7-9 to TRBJ1-5; 8 bases agree with TRBD1. Per germline, CDR1 SEHNR and CDR2 FQNEAQ (reference sequence). Trimming took 3 bases from V and 6 from J; bases not matched to a gene: 13. The CDR3 is made up of 17 amino acids. In DNA form, the CDR3 reads TGTGCCAGCAGCTTCAGGGGGCCGGGAAGGATGACTCAGCCCCAGCATTTT. Its translation is CASSFRGPGRMTQPQHF.

For the CDR3, the DNA is TGTGCCAGCAGCTTACAGGGGGGTTATGAAAAACTGTTTTTT. This sequence encodes CASSLQGGYEKLFF. The rearrangement links TRBV27 to TRBJ1-4, with 8 bases identical to TRBD1. This CDR3 contains 14 residues. The trim removed 6 bases at V and 6 bases at J, leaving 6 bases unmatched. Germline V gene data show CDR1 as MNHEY and CDR2 as SMNVEV (reference sequence).

This clonotype was seen a few times. This chain uses TRBV12-3 or TRBV12-4 with TRBJ1-1; weak D call: TRBD1 (5 bases). Trimming shortened V by 2 bases and J by 0 bases, and 10 bases separated the two germline ends. This CDR3 contains 15 residues. The CDR3 reads CASSLRQIMNTEAFF. DNA of the CDR3: TGTGCCAGCAGTTTACGACAGATTATGAACACTGAAGCTTTCTTT.

This clonotype has a count of ten or more. The chain employs TRBV5-6 and TRBJ2-2, with TRBD2 identical over 7 bases. The V and J ends lost 2 bases and 5 bases, in that order; junction bases with no gene match: 12. Germline CDR1 SGHDT, CDR2 YYEEEE. The CDR3 contains 17 residues. The CDR3 nucleotides are TGTGCCAGCAGCTTTGAAGGGAGGGAACTAGGAACCGGGGAGCTGTTTTTT. Its protein is CASSFEGRELGTGELFF.

J is TRBJ2-1 and V is TRBV29-1; D remains ambiguous. The CDR3 is 13 amino acids. CDR1 is SQVTM, CDR2 ANQGSEA, per germline. V was shortened by 5 bases and J by 6 bases, with 14 bases between the two germline ends. The CDR3 spells CSVRTALRNEQFF. As DNA, the CDR3 is TGCAGCGTTAGGACGGCATTACGCAATGAGCAGTTCTTC.